Sequencing of this T cell receptor (beta chain) was carried out in a study of T-cell memory formation after mild COVID-19. Overall study context: TCR clusters mostly belonged to single donors.

This clonotype was counted many times. Its specificity is not known. Germline lookup yields CDR1 SGHRS and CDR2 YFSETQ. The CDR3 is 13 residues long. V was trimmed by 0 bases and J by 6 bases, leaving 7 bases between them. MiXCR, applied by TCRdb to the 5' RACE reads, yields one record per CDR3 protein. The profile shows some 280,000 distinct CDR3 sequences, 15% to 20% of them singletons. Broader study findings: The study found contracting CD4+ clones mainly in CM and EM and contracting CD8+ clones in EMRA. Several responding clones turned up in pre-infection memory, indicating that cross-reactive memory may have taken part.

The chain links TRBV5-1 to TRBJ2-1; no reliable D call. The sample was PBMCs or a T cell subset sorted from them (not recorded which). This sequence was found in a man aged 18 to 35 who had mild COVID-19 (a few samples of this study predate the infection). Cell type and time point are not known. CDR3 loop: CASSLGLSNEQFF. As DNA, the CDR3 is TGCGCCAGCAGCTTGGGACTGAGCAATGAGCAGTTCTTC. The variable domain in full, completed from reference TRBV5-1 and TRBJ2-1, reads KAGVTQTPRYLIKTRGQQVTLSCSPISGHRSVSWYQQTPGQGLQFLFEYFSETQRNKGNFPGRFSGRQFSNSRSEMNVSTLELGDSALYLCASSLGLSNEQFFGPGTRLTVL.